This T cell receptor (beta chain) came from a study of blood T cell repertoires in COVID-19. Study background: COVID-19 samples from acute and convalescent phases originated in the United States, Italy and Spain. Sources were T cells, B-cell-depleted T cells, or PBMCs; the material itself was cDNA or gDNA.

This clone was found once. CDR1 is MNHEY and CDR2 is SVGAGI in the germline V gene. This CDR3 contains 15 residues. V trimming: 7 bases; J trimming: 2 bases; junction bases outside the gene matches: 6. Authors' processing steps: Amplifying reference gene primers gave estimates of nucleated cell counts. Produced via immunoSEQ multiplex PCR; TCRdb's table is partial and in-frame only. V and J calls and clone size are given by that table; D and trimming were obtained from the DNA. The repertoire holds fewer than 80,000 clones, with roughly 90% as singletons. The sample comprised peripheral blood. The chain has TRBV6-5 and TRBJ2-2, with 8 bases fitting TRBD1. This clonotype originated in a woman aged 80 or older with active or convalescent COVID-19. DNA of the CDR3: TGTGCCAGCACCCCGGACAGGGCCAACACCGGGGAGCTGTTTTTT. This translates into CASTPDRANTGELFF.